The next 8 T cell receptor beta chains were all read from a single sample in a study of blood T cell repertoires in COVID-19. Assay: immunoSEQ multiplex PCR; the TCRdb copy retains only in-frame clones and omits some. The sample contains 350,000 to 450,000 clones, 75% to 90% of which appear only once. The sample consisted of peripheral blood. These receptor sequences come from a woman in her sixties with COVID-19, enrolled during active disease.

The CDR3 here is CASSPSPSGDFYEQYF. CDR3 DNA sequence: TGTGCCAGCAGCCCAAGCCCTAGCGGGGATTTCTACGAGCAGTACTTC. The rearrangement joins TRBV9 to TRBJ2-7, with 9 positions matching TRBD2. From germline, CDR1 is SGDLS and CDR2 YYNGEE. Germline trimming cut 4 bases from V and 3 bases from J; bases unmatched to any gene: 11. The CDR3 is 16 residues long.

The chain employs TRBV11-2 and TRBJ2-5, with 10 bases matching TRBD2. This CDR3 is built from 16 residues. J gave up 1 base and V 6 bases, and 8 bases lay outside the gene matches. Germline values: CDR1 SGHAT, CDR2 FQNNGV. CDR3 residues: CASREGSGGFQETQYF. In DNA, the CDR3 is TGTGCCAGCAGGGAGGGTAGCGGGGGGTTCCAAGAGACCCAGTACTTC.

V is TRBV4-2 and J is TRBJ2-3; TRBD1 is a possible D gene (6 bases). CDR1 and CDR2 from the germline V gene are LGHNA and YNFKEQ. V lost 4 bases and J 3 bases, leaving 14 bases between the germline ends. The CDR3 runs to 15 residues. DNA of the CDR3: TGTGCCAGCAGCCTTCGGCAGGGGATAACAGATACGCAGTATTTT. Its protein product is CASSLRQGITDTQYF.

This clone showed up just a few times. This chain links TRBV4-1 with TRBJ1-5; tentative D call: TRBD1 (6 bases). This CDR3 has 15 residues. V was trimmed by 4 bases and J by 2 bases, leaving 12 bases between them. Germline lookup yields CDR1 MGHRA and CDR2 YSYEKL. CDR3 loop: CASSLQGLGNQPQHF. Here the CDR3 DNA reads TGCGCCAGCAGCCTGCAGGGGCTCGGCAATCAGCCCCAGCATTTT.

The V call is TRBV14, the J call TRBJ2-1; D not certain. The CDR3 loop spans 13 amino acids. V lost 1 base to trimming and J lost 6 bases, with 7 bases between them. Germline CDR1 and CDR2: SGHDN and FVKESK. The CDR3 DNA is TGTGCCAGCAGCCAAGGTGGGCCCAATGAGCAGTTCTTC. Translated, it gives CASSQGGPNEQFF.

This chain joins TRBV10-3 and TRBJ2-1, with no clear D. The CDR3 loop spans 12 amino acids. Deletions cut 5 bases from V and 8 bases from J, with 10 bases between. Germline-derived CDR1 and CDR2 are ENHRY and SYGVKD. As DNA, the CDR3 is TGTGCCATCAGTATCAACCGGGATGAGCAGTTCTTC. It specifies CAISINRDEQFF.

The chain joins TRBV9 to TRBJ2-5; 7 nucleotides line up with TRBD2. Trimming cost V 2 bases and J 2 bases; bases outside gene matches: 3. The CDR3 spans 14 residues. Germline lookup yields CDR1 SGDLS and CDR2 YYNGEE. CDR3 coding DNA: TGTGCCAGCAGCGTGTGGGGGGGACAAGAGACCCAGTACTTC. It codes for CASSVWGGQETQYF.

This clone appeared once. The J gene is TRBJ2-3, the V gene TRBV7-9, with TRBD2 matching 8 bases. The CDR3 consists of 19 residues. The junction had 21 bases not matched to a gene; V was cut back by 8 bases and J by 2 bases. Per germline, CDR1 SEHNR and CDR2 FQNEAQ (reference sequence). This CDR3 is CASLGLNPGLEVPTDTQYF. CDR3 nucleotide sequence: TGTGCCAGCTTGGGGCTAAACCCGGGACTAGAGGTTCCCACAGATACGCAGTATTTT. Full variable domain (remainder filled in from reference TRBV7-9 and TRBJ2-3): DTGVSQNPRHKITKRGQNVTFRCDPISEHNRLYWYRQTLGQGPEFLTYFQNEAQLEKSRLLSDRFSAERPKGSFSTLEIQRTEQGDSAMYLCASLGLNPGLEVPTDTQYFGPGTRLTVL.